The clone carrying this TCR beta chain was recorded only once. An input of about 0.5 to 1 ug of RNA was subjected to reverse transcription using random hexamers. Each CDR3 protein gets one entry after TCRdb re-called the immunoSEQ multiplex PCR reads with MiXCR. The sample includes some 180,000 distinct CDR3 sequences, roughly 90% of them seen just once. The data stem from a study of CD8 T cells in Susac syndrome. The V segment lost 7 bases and the J segment 0 bases; nucleotides outside the gene matches: 6. This CDR3 is 15 amino acids long. Germline CDR1 and CDR2: SNHLY and FYNNEI. The TCR sequence derives from a human donor with Susac syndrome. Input material: CD4+ T cells from PBMCs. V and J are TRBV2 and TRBJ1-5; 7 positions match TRBD1. CDR3: CASIQDRISNQPQHF. Here the CDR3 DNA reads TGTGCCAGCATCCAGGACAGGATTAGCAATCAGCCCCAGCATTTT.